Sequencing of this TCR beta chain was carried out in a study of blood T cell repertoires in COVID-19. Original methodology: Amplification with reference gene primers provided the estimates of nucleated cell counts. The assay was immunoSEQ multiplex PCR, and TCRdb's table has in-frame clones only and misses some. For V, J and clone size, that table is used; D and trimming come from the DNA. The sample consists of about 170,000 clones, more than 75% of them appearing once. This CDR3 spans 15 amino acids. In germline, CDR1 is SGHNT, CDR2 YYREEE (reference sequence). Trimming shortened V by 9 bases and J by 0 bases, and 15 bases separated the two germline ends.

This clonotype was obtained from a man aged 18 to 30 with active or convalescent COVID-19. Sequencing was performed on peripheral blood. This sequence joins TRBV5-4 and TRBJ2-2; no clear D. CDR3 sequence: CATSPRISNTGELFF. The CDR3 region has the DNA TGTGCCACCTCCCCGCGAATATCGAACACCGGGGAGCTGTTTTTT. Combining the CDR3 with reference TRBV5-4 and TRBJ2-2 gives the whole variable domain ETGVTQSPTHLIKTRGQQVTLRCSSQSGHNTVSWYQQALGQGPQFIFQYYREEENGRGNFPPRFSGLQFPNYSSELNVNALELDDSALYLCATSPRISNTGELFFGEGSRLTVL.